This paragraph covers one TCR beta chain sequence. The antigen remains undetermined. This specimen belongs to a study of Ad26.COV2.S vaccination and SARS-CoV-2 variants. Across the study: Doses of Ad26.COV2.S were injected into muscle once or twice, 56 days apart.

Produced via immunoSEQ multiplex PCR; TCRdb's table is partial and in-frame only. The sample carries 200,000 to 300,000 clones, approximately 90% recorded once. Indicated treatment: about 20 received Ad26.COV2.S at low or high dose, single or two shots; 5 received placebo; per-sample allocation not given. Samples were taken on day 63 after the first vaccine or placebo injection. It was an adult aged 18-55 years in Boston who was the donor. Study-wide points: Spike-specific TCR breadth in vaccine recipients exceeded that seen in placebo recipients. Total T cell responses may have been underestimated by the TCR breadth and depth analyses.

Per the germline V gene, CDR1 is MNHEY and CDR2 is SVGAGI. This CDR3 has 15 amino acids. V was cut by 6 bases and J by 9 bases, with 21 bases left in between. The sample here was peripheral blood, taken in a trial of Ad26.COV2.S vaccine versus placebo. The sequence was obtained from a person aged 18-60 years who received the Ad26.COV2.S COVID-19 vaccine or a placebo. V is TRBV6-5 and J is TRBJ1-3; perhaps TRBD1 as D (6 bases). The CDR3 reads CASSSGGPLSATIYF. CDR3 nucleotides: TGTGCCAGCAGCTCGGGGGGGCCCTTATCGGCCACCATATATTTT.